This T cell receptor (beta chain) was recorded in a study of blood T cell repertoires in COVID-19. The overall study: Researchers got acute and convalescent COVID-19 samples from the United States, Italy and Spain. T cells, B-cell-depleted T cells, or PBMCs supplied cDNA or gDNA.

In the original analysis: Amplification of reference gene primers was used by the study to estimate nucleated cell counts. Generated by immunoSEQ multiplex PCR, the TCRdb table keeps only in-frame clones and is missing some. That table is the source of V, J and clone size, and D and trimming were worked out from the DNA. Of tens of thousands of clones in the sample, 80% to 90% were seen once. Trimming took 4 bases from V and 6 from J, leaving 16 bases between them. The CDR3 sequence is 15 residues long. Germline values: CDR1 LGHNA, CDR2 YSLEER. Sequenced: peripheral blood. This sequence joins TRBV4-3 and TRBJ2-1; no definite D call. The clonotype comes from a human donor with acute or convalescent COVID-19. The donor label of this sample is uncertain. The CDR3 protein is CASSPHLNSPNEQFF. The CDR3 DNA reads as TGCGCCAGCAGCCCCCACTTGAACTCACCCAATGAGCAGTTCTTC.